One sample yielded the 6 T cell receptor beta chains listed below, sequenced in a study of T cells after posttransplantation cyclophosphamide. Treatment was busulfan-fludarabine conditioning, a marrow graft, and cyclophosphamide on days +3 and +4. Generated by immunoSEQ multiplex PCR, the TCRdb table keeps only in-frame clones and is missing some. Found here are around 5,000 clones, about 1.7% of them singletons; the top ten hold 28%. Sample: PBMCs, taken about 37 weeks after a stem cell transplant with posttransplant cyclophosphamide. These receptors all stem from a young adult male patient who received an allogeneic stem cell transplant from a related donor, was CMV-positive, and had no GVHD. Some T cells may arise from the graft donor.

CDR3 bases: TGTGCCAGCAGCATTCGACAGGCAACTAATGAAAAACTGTTTTTT. This codes for CASSIRQATNEKLFF. The chain links TRBV14 to TRBJ1-4, with D possibly TRBD1 on 6 matching bases. The CDR3 is 15 amino acids. V was clipped by 5 bases and J by 0 bases, with 10 bases between them. Germline loops: CDR1 SGHDN, CDR2 FVKESK.

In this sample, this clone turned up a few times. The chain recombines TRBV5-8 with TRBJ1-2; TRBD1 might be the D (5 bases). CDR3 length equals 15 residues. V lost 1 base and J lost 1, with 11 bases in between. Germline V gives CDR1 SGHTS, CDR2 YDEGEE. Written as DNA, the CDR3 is TGTGCCAGCAGCTTGTCGGAACAGGATAACTATGGCTACACCTTC. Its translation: CASSLSEQDNYGYTF.

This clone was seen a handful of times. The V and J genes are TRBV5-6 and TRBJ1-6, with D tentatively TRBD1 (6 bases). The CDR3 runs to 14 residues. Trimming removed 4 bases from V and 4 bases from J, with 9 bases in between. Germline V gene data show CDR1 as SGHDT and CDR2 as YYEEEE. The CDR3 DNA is TGTGCCAGCAGCCTTGGACAGTATAATTCACCCCTCCACTTT. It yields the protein CASSLGQYNSPLHF.

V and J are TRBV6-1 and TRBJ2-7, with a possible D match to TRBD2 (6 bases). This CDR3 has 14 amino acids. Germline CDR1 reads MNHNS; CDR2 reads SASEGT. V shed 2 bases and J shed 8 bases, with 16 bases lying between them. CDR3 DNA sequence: TGTGCCAGCAGTGAATCTCTGGACTATTCCAAGCAGTACTTC. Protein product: CASSESLDYSKQYF.

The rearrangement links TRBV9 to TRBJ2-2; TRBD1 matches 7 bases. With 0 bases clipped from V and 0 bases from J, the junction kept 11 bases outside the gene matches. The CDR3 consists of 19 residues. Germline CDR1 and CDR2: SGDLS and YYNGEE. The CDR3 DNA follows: TGTGCCAGCAGCGTAGGGCCCGGCCCCGACAGGGCGAACACCGGGGAGCTGTTTTTT. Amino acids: CASSVGPGPDRANTGELFF.

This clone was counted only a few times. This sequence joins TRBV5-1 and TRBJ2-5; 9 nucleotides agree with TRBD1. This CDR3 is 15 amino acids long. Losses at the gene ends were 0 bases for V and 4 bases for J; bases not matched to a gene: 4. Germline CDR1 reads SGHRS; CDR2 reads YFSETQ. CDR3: CASSLAGTGLETQYF. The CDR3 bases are TGCGCCAGCAGCTTGGCCGGGACAGGGTTAGAGACCCAGTACTTC.